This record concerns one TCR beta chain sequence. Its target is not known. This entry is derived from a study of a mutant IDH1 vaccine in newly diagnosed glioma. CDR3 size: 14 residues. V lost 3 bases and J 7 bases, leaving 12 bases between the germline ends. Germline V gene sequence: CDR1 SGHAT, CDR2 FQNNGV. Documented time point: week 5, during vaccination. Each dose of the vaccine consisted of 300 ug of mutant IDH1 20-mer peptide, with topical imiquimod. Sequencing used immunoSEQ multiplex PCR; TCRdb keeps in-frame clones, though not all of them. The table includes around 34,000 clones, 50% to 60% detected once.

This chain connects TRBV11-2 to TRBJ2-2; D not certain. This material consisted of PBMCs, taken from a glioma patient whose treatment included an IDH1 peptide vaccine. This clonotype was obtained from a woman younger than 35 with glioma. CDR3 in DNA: TGTGCCAGCAGCTTCCTCGATGGTCTCGGGGAGCTGTTTTTT. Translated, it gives CASSFLDGLGELFF.